This T cell receptor (beta chain) was captured in a study of blood T cell repertoires in COVID-19 (dated by TCRdb to the early 2020s). For context, the study as a whole: The collaborator samples originated in the United States, Italy and Spain and spanned the acute and convalescent phases of COVID-19. The material from the prospective study consisted of cDNA or gDNA derived from T cells, B-cell-depleted T cells, or PBMCs. Deeply sampled blood TCRbeta repertoires from subjects exposed to, actively infected with, or recovered from COVID-19 were included in the dataset. A freely available public database, intended as a resource for researchers studying the immune response to SARS-CoV-2, is where the repertoires were released. The samples were drawn from the first 160 participants of the ongoing ImmuneRACE study and from roughly 1,300 subjects provided by 6 global collaborators. The sample metadata nearly always contained a de-identified subject ID, COVID-19 status, age in years and sex. Where available, HLA class I and class II types were taken from metadata supplied by the sample provider and were not determined by assay-based typing.

TCRbeta CDR3 regions were amplified from genomic DNA using the immunoSEQ Assay, a bias-controlled multiplex PCR. Per the authors' processing: The number of nucleated cells in each sample was estimated by amplification of reference gene primers within the assay. To quantify the absolute abundance of each unique TCRbeta CDR3 rearrangement, sequence reads were collapsed and filtered. For each sample, productive Simpson clonality was calculated as the square root of Simpson's diversity index across productive rearrangements. TCRdb mirrors the immuneACCESS table, restricted to in-frame sequences. Some clones are absent from its copies; in checked studies, under half trace to an unresolved V gene, and the reason for the others is unknown. The V and J calls and the clone size are those of that table, but D and trimming were determined from the DNA. This sample is represented by 250,000 to 300,000 clones; about 88% of them were singletons. The ten largest make up about 5% of the sample.

Taken from the germline V gene, the CDR1 and CDR2 loops are SGHVS and FNYEAQ. The CDR3 contains 16 residues, cysteine and phenylalanine counted. The CDR3 DNA has 48 bases and is translated from base 1. Germline trimming: 2 bases from V, 9 bases from J; junction bases outside gene matches: 8. This clone was found many times. The antigen it binds to is not known. No quality values exist for individual bases; no much larger clone is one base distant. One collaborating source in Seattle enrolled patients during active infection and followed them longitudinally through the course of disease. Whole blood was collected in K2EDTA tubes by collaborating institutions according to the institutions' own protocols. For TCRbeta analysis, collaborator samples were shipped as frozen whole blood, as isolated PBMCs, or as DNA extracted from either sample type. Overall results and qualifications from the work: How much clinical and demographic metadata was included differed by source and by participant, and the metadata was provided uncurated.

Material: peripheral blood. The rearranged segments are TRBV7-6 and TRBJ2-1; TRBD2 agrees with 12 junctional bases. This receptor was identified in a woman aged 60 to 75 with COVID-19, enrolled during active disease. In nucleotide form, the sequence is TGTGCCAGCAGCTTAACTAGCGGGAGGCCCCAGGGTGAGCAGTTCTTC. This is translated as CASSLTSGRPQGEQFF. The CDR3 plus the reference TRBV7-6 and TRBJ2-1 genes for the other parts give the full variable domain: GAGVSQSPRYKVTKRGQDVALRCDPISGHVSLYWYRQALGQGPEFLTYFNYEAQQDKSGLPNDRFSAERPEGSISTLTIQRTEQRDSAMYRCASSLTSGRPQGEQFFGPGTRLTVL.